The 25 T cell receptor beta chains reported below all come from one sample, sequenced in a study of PD-1 blockade in classical Hodgkin lymphoma. Time point described: cycle 4 day 1 (C4D1), after six to seven weeks of nivolumab. After autologous stem cell transplantation all patients relapsed, and prior brentuximab vedotin exposure differed between cohorts. Assay used: immunoSEQ multiplex PCR; TCRdb lists only in-frame clones, some missing. The data contain about 24,000 clones, approximately 67% of them seen just once; the ten biggest clones take up roughly 30%. The sample was peripheral blood mononuclear cells (PBMCs), taken before the fourth cycle of nivolumab. These receptors were taken from a human donor with classical Hodgkin lymphoma.

CDR3 sequence (DNA): TGTGCCAGCAGCTTGGGGATGGGGGACTATGCGACCGGGGAGCTGTTTTTT. This translates into CASSLGMGDYATGELFF. V and J are TRBV5-6 and TRBJ2-2, with 7 positions matching TRBD2. The CDR3 is 17 amino acids. The J segment lost 5 bases and the V segment lost 0 bases, leaving 10 bases of the junction unmatched. Germline CDR1 SGHDT, CDR2 YYEEEE.

The rearrangement joins TRBV11-2 to TRBJ2-5, with D perhaps matching TRBD2 (5 bases). From germline, CDR1 is SGHAT and CDR2 FQNNGV. V was shortened by 5 bases and J by 1 base, with 8 bases between the two germline ends. The CDR3 runs to 13 residues. DNA of the CDR3: TGTGCCAGCAGCCAAACTAGCCAAGAGACCCAGTACTTC. Amino acids: CASSQTSQETQYF.

Comments on this clone: Within the sample, other DNA sequences also encode this same CDR3. The rearrangement links TRBV14 to TRBJ1-6; no clear D gene. The ends were cut back, 2 bases at V and 0 bases at J, with 14 bases in the middle. In germline, CDR1 is SGHDN, CDR2 FVKESK. The CDR3 has 18 residues. CDR3 amino acids: CASSQLGAGSSYNSPLHF. Here the CDR3 DNA reads TGTGCCAGCAGCCAACTGGGAGCCGGCAGCTCCTATAATTCACCCCTCCACTTT.

The chain carries TRBV4-1 and TRBJ1-1, with D tentatively TRBD1 (6 bases). The V and J ends lost 2 bases and 4 bases respectively, with 11 bases between them. Germline CDR1 and CDR2: MGHRA and YSYEKL. The CDR3 loop spans 14 amino acids. This CDR3 is CASSQPDRFTEAFF. The CDR3 nucleotides read TGCGCCAGCAGCCAACCGGACAGATTCACTGAAGCTTTCTTT.

V gene TRBV5-6 combines with J gene TRBJ2-3; the D call may be TRBD1 or TRBD2 (5 bases each). V lost 6 bases and J 6 bases, leaving 14 bases between the germline ends. Germline CDR1 SGHDT, CDR2 YYEEEE. The CDR3 extends over 13 amino acids. Here the CDR3 DNA reads TGTGCCAGCATCCGGGGACCGTGGGATACGCAGTATTTT. Protein sequence: CASIRGPWDTQYF.

J is TRBJ2-2 and V is TRBV27; 8 bases agree with TRBD1. Per germline, CDR1 MNHEY and CDR2 SMNVEV (reference sequence). The CDR3 spans 13 residues. Losses at the gene ends were 8 bases for V and 6 bases for J; bases not matched to a gene: 5. The CDR3 DNA reads TGTGCCAGCGGGGAACAGGGGGCCGGGGAGCTGTTTTTT. Protein: CASGEQGAGELFF.

The rearrangement joins TRBV6-1 to TRBJ1-4, with TRBD1 identical over 8 bases. Per the germline V gene, CDR1 is MNHNS and CDR2 is SASEGT. The CDR3 covers 15 residues. V lost 6 bases to trimming and J lost 7 bases; unmatched junction nucleotides: 10. In DNA, the CDR3 is TGTGCCAGCAGGCAAGGACAGGGCGGCGGTGAAAAACTGTTTTTT. Translating gives CASRQGQGGGEKLFF.

This clone is medium-sized in the sample. This chain joins TRBV19 and TRBJ1-4; no clear D. Trimming shortened V by 10 bases and J by 3 bases, and 15 bases separated the two germline ends. Germline V lookup: CDR1 LNHDA, CDR2 SQIVND (reference sequence). The length of the CDR3 is 14 residues. CDR3 residues: CATSPGLSNEKLFF. The DNA of the CDR3 is TGTGCCACCTCCCCGGGCCTTTCTAATGAAAAACTGTTTTTT.

The J gene is TRBJ1-1, the V gene TRBV5-1; no definite D call. The CDR3 covers 15 residues. V was pared by 0 bases and J by 0 bases, with 9 bases between. CDR1 SGHRS and CDR2 YFSETQ come from the germline V gene. For the CDR3, the DNA is TGCGCCAGCAGCTTGGGGACTTCCATGAACACTGAAGCTTTCTTT. Translation gives CASSLGTSMNTEAFF.

The rearrangement links TRBV4-3 to TRBJ2-7; D might be TRBD1 or TRBD2, each matching 5 bases. The V end lost 3 bases, the J end lost 0 bases, and 15 bases lay between the germline ends. The CDR3 runs to 16 residues. CDR1 and CDR2 (germline): LGHNA, YSLEER. CDR3 amino acids: CASSQGVGISSYEQYF. The DNA for the CDR3 is TGCGCCAGCAGCCAGGGGGTCGGGATTAGCTCCTACGAGCAGTACTTC.

The chain is built from TRBV6-1 and TRBJ1-1; D is ambiguous. Germline CDR1 MNHNS, CDR2 SASEGT. The V end lost 4 bases, the J end lost 4 bases, and 10 bases lay between the germline ends. This CDR3 spans 13 amino acids. CDR3 coding DNA: TGTGCCAGCAGTGCGGCCCGGTCCACTGAAGCTTTCTTT. Protein: CASSAARSTEAFF.

The genes are TRBV2 and TRBJ2-1; D might be TRBD2 (5 bases). This CDR3 region has 15 residues. The germline V gene has CDR1 SNHLY and CDR2 FYNNEI. V shed 2 bases and J shed 0 bases, with 8 bases lying between them. Written as DNA, the CDR3 is TGTGCCAGCAGTGAAACGGGGAGCTCCTACAATGAGCAGTTCTTC. Translation gives CASSETGSSYNEQFF.

This clone was picked up many times. The gene calls are TRBV5-5 and TRBJ1-3, with TRBD1 matching 9 bases. J gave up 3 bases and V 3 bases, and 4 bases lay outside the gene matches. The CDR3 length is 15 residues. CDR1 is SGHKS and CDR2 is YYEKEE in the germline V gene (reference sequence). CDR3 amino acids: CASSSGTGFGNTIYF. CDR3 in DNA: TGTGCCAGCAGCTCCGGGACAGGGTTTGGAAACACCATATATTTT.

The gene calls are TRBV9 and TRBJ2-1; the D call may be TRBD1 or TRBD2 (6 bases each). This CDR3 region has 18 residues. The V end was cut by 1 base, the J end by 2 bases, with 19 bases between. The germline V gene has CDR1 SGDLS and CDR2 YYNGEE. The CDR3 here is CASSVSQRFGGPYNEQFF. The CDR3 DNA reads TGTGCCAGCAGCGTATCTCAGAGGTTTGGGGGGCCCTACAATGAGCAGTTCTTC.

This clone has just one count. V and J are TRBV7-2 and TRBJ2-3; 8 bases are shared with TRBD2. The CDR3 length is 16 residues. Unmatched junction bases numbered 11, after V lost 5 bases and J lost 4 bases. Per the germline V gene, CDR1 is SGHTA and CDR2 is FQGNSA. CDR3 DNA sequence: TGTGCCAGCAGCCCAGAGGTCGGCGGGGGGTCAGATACGCAGTATTTT. As protein: CASSPEVGGGSDTQYF. The full variable domain, completed using reference TRBV7-2 and TRBJ2-3, is GAGVSQSPSNKVTEKGKDVELRCDPISGHTALYWYRQSLGQGLEFLIYFQGNSAPDKSGLPSDRFSAERTGGSVSTLTIQRTQQEDSAVYLCASSPEVGGGSDTQYFGPGTRLTVL.

The chain uses TRBV6-5 and TRBJ1-1, with D possibly TRBD1 on 5 matching bases. The CDR3 runs to 14 residues. V lost 6 bases and J 0 bases, leaving 11 bases between the germline ends. Per the germline V gene, CDR1 is MNHEY and CDR2 is SVGAGI. As DNA, the CDR3 is TGTGCCAGCAGATTTACAGGAATGAACACTGAAGCTTTCTTT. Protein sequence: CASRFTGMNTEAFF.

This clone has a handful of counts. The V gene is TRBV2, the J gene TRBJ2-3; 10 nucleotides align to TRBD2. The length of the CDR3 is 12 residues. The V gene's germline CDR1 is SNHLY and CDR2 FYNNEI. V dropped 5 bases and J dropped 11; count of bases not matched to a gene: 4. The CDR3 sequence: CASSISGGRQYF. CDR3 sequence (DNA): TGTGCCAGCAGTATTAGCGGGGGGAGGCAGTATTTT.

J is TRBJ2-1 and V is TRBV18; TRBD1 might be the D (6 bases). The V end was cut by 6 bases, the J end by 5 bases, with 11 bases between. This CDR3 has 13 residues. The V gene's germline CDR1 is KGHSH and CDR2 LQKENI. CDR3 DNA: TGTGCCAGCTCCGACAGGAGAAACAATGAGCAGTTCTTC. Amino acid sequence: CASSDRRNNEQFF.

This clone came up once. The J gene is TRBJ2-1, the V gene TRBV7-2; 10 positions match TRBD2. This CDR3 has 14 residues. Germline CDR1 reads SGHTA; CDR2 reads FQGNSA. V lost 3 bases and J lost 5; bases outside the gene matches: 1. CDR3 DNA: TGTGCCAGCAGCTTTACTAGCGGGAACAATGAGCAGTTCTTC. Its translation: CASSFTSGNNEQFF.

V is TRBV2 and J is TRBJ2-5, with TRBD2 identical over 9 bases. The CDR3 is 14 residues long. V was pared by 7 bases and J by 1 base, with 4 bases of the junction left unmatched. CDR1 and CDR2 from the germline V gene are SNHLY and FYNNEI. DNA for the CDR3: TGTGCCAGCACAATAGCGGGGGTCCAAGAGACCCAGTACTTC. Protein: CASTIAGVQETQYF.

This clone has at least ten counts. This chain joins TRBV2 and TRBJ2-2; D perhaps matches TRBD1 (6 bases). The CDR3 runs to 14 residues. Germline assignment: CDR1 SNHLY and CDR2 FYNNEI. V was pared by 7 bases and J by 5 bases, with 14 bases between. CDR3 DNA sequence: TGTGCCAGCAAAACAGACACAGGGACCGGGGAGCTGTTTTTT. It is translated as CASKTDTGTGELFF.

V gene TRBV7-6 combines with J gene TRBJ1-1, with D unclear. This CDR3 is 12 amino acids long. CDR1 is SGHVS, CDR2 FNYEAQ, per germline. V was clipped by 5 bases and J by 8 bases, with 12 bases between them. The CDR3 spells CASSLADFEAFF. For the CDR3, the DNA is TGTGCCAGCAGCCTCGCGGACTTCGAAGCTTTCTTT.

The V call is TRBV4-2, the J call TRBJ2-6; no clear D gene. V dropped 0 bases and J dropped 0 bases, with 6 bases sitting between them. The CDR3 totals 16 residues. Germline assignment: CDR1 LGHNA and CDR2 YNFKEQ. DNA of the CDR3: TGTGCCAGCAGCCAAGATAGCAGCTCTGGGGCCAACGTCCTGACTTTC. Translated: CASSQDSSSGANVLTF.

This clone was seen a handful of times. V gene TRBV10-3 combines with J gene TRBJ1-5, with a weak D call TRBD1 (5 bases). The V and J ends lost 3 bases and 3 bases respectively, with 9 bases between them. From germline, CDR1 is ENHRY and CDR2 SYGVKD. There are 14 residues in the CDR3. CDR3 coding DNA: TGTGCCATCAGTGACGCGACAGTCAATCAGCCCCAGCATTTT. Encoded protein: CAISDATVNQPQHF.

The rearrangement uses TRBV5-5 and TRBJ2-7, with D tentatively TRBD1 or TRBD2 (5 bases each). The CDR3 covers 13 residues. V dropped 2 bases and J dropped 2 bases, with 8 bases sitting between them. The germline CDR1 and CDR2 sequences are SGHKS and YYEKEE (reference sequence). The chain's CDR3 is CASSFGGPYEQYV. CDR3 DNA sequence: TGTGCCAGCAGCTTTGGGGGACCCTACGAGCAGTACGTC.